These T cell receptor beta chains were read from a single sample in a study of neurological immune-mediated disorders. From the 5' RACE reads, TCRdb called clonotypes with MiXCR, one entry per CDR3 protein. The data show 44,000 or so distinct CDR3 sequences, under 6.5% seen once. Specimen: CD4+ T cells from blood. The receptors originated from a woman aged 35 to 49 in good health. Both conserved end residues are part of each CDR3. D genes are given only for firm matches. Only some rows state a clone size, as once, few, many or a class for expanded clones.

clone_size: many; v_call: TRBV2; d_call: .; j_call: TRBJ2-3; cdr3_nt: TGTGCCAGCAACACCTGGATCACAGATACGCAGTATTTT; cdr3_aa: CASNTWITDTQYF
clone_size: many; v_call: TRBV11-1; d_call: .; j_call: TRBJ1-3; cdr3_nt: TGTGCCAGCAGCTTGGGGCCTCTCTCTGGAAACACCATATATTTT; cdr3_aa: CASSLGPLSGNTIYF
clone_size: many; v_call: TRBV4-1; d_call: .; j_call: TRBJ2-7; cdr3_nt: TGCGCCAGCAGCCAAGATCCCCTAGGGATTTCCTACGAGCAGTACTTC; cdr3_aa: CASSQDPLGISYEQYF
clone_size: many; v_call: TRBV12-3/TRBV12-4; d_call: .; j_call: TRBJ1-1; cdr3_nt: TGTGCCAGCACCCCCACTTCGGCGGGTATGGCTGAAGCTTTCTTT; cdr3_aa: CASTPTSAGMAEAFF
clone_size: .; v_call: TRBV5-1; d_call: .; j_call: TRBJ2-1; cdr3_nt: TGCGCCAGCAGAAGGGACGAGTCGGGTAGTGGACAGTTCTTC; cdr3_aa: CASRRDESGSGQFF
clone_size: many; v_call: TRBV9; d_call: .; j_call: TRBJ1-4; cdr3_nt: TGTGCCAGCAGCGAATCGTCCCCAGGGTTCGGCGAAAAACTGTTTTTT; cdr3_aa: CASSESSPGFGEKLFF
clone_size: many; v_call: TRBV7-8; d_call: .; j_call: TRBJ1-6; cdr3_nt: TGTGCCAGCAGCCGCGGACTCCCTCGGACCTATAATTCACCCCTCCACTTT; cdr3_aa: CASSRGLPRTYNSPLHF
clone_size: many; v_call: TRBV28; d_call: TRBD1; j_call: TRBJ2-5; cdr3_nt: TGTGCCAGCAGTTCCCAAGACAGGGGAGAGACCCAGTACTTC; cdr3_aa: CASSSQDRGETQYF
clone_size: many; v_call: TRBV9; d_call: .; j_call: TRBJ2-5; cdr3_nt: TGTGCCAGCAGCTCCAGAGAAGAGACCCAGTACTTC; cdr3_aa: CASSSREETQYF
clone_size: many; v_call: TRBV5-1; d_call: .; j_call: TRBJ2-1; cdr3_nt: TGCGCCAGCAGTGAGGAGAGGGGGGATTACAATGAGCAGTTCTTC; cdr3_aa: CASSEERGDYNEQFF
clone_size: .; v_call: TRBV3-1; d_call: TRBD2; j_call: TRBJ2-1; cdr3_nt: TGTGCCAGCAGCCAAAGACTGGCGGGAGTTAATGAGCAGTTCTTC; cdr3_aa: CASSQRLAGVNEQFF
clone_size: many; v_call: TRBV29-1; d_call: TRBD2; j_call: TRBJ2-1; cdr3_nt: TGCAGCGTTGTGTCTAGCGGAAACAATGAGCAGTTCTTC; cdr3_aa: CSVVSSGNNEQFF
clone_size: .; v_call: TRBV27; d_call: .; j_call: TRBJ1-6; cdr3_nt: TGTGCCAGTAGGAAGGGGGAGGTTAATTCACCCCTCCACTTT; cdr3_aa: CASRKGEVNSPLHF
clone_size: many; v_call: TRBV12-3/TRBV12-4; d_call: .; j_call: TRBJ1-1; cdr3_nt: TGTGCCAGCAGTTGGGGGCTCTTGAACACTGAAGCTTTCTTT; cdr3_aa: CASSWGLLNTEAFF
clone_size: many; v_call: TRBV7-6; d_call: .; j_call: TRBJ2-5; cdr3_nt: TGTGCCAGCAGCACCCGACCAGGCGGCGAGACCCAGTACTTC; cdr3_aa: CASSTRPGGETQYF
clone_size: .; v_call: TRBV18; d_call: .; j_call: TRBJ2-1; cdr3_nt: TGTGCCAACTCCCTAGATACTGGCTACAATGAGCAGTTCTTC; cdr3_aa: CANSLDTGYNEQFF
clone_size: many; v_call: TRBV5-1; d_call: .; j_call: TRBJ1-1; cdr3_nt: TGCGCCAGCAGCCCTTGGGACACGAACACTGAAGCTTTCTTT; cdr3_aa: CASSPWDTNTEAFF
clone_size: many; v_call: TRBV4-1; d_call: .; j_call: TRBJ2-2; cdr3_nt: TGCGCCAGCAGCCAAGATAGGGGGAGAGGGACCGGGGAGCTGTTTTTT; cdr3_aa: CASSQDRGRGTGELFF
clone_size: .; v_call: TRBV18; d_call: TRBD2; j_call: TRBJ2-1; cdr3_nt: TGTGCCAGCTCACTTCTAGCGGGATTAATGAATGTCGGCGATGAGCAGTTCTTC; cdr3_aa: CASSLLAGLMNVGDEQFF
clone_size: many; v_call: TRBV29-1; d_call: TRBD2; j_call: TRBJ2-5; cdr3_nt: TGCAGCGTTGTAAGAGCGGGAGGAAGCCAAGAGACCCAGTACTTC; cdr3_aa: CSVVRAGGSQETQYF
clone_size: many; v_call: TRBV5-1; d_call: .; j_call: TRBJ2-7; cdr3_nt: TGCGCCAGCAGCCCCCGTGGGGATCCCACCGACTACGAGCAGTACTTC; cdr3_aa: CASSPRGDPTDYEQYF
clone_size: few; v_call: TRBV4-2; d_call: TRBD2; j_call: TRBJ2-3; cdr3_nt: TGTGCCAGCAGCCAAGCCGTGACTAGCGGGAGTGATACGCAGTATTTT; cdr3_aa: CASSQAVTSGSDTQYF
clone_size: many; v_call: TRBV6-6; d_call: .; j_call: TRBJ2-5; cdr3_nt: TGTGCCAGCAGCCAAAACCAGGGTTGGGGAGAGACCCAGTACTTC; cdr3_aa: CASSQNQGWGETQYF
clone_size: .; v_call: TRBV7-3; d_call: .; j_call: TRBJ2-5; cdr3_nt: TGTGCCAGCAGCTTATTTGCAGGGGAAGAGACCCAGTACTTC; cdr3_aa: CASSLFAGEETQYF
clone_size: many; v_call: TRBV11-2; d_call: .; j_call: TRBJ2-2; cdr3_nt: TGTGCCAGCAGCTTAGGTACCGGGGAGCTGTTTTTT; cdr3_aa: CASSLGTGELFF
clone_size: many; v_call: TRBV10-3; d_call: TRBD2; j_call: TRBJ2-1; cdr3_nt: TGTGCCATCAGTGAGTCCCAACTACGACTAGCGGGAGGGATGAATGAGCAGTTCTTC; cdr3_aa: CAISESQLRLAGGMNEQFF
clone_size: many; v_call: TRBV11-2; d_call: .; j_call: TRBJ2-7; cdr3_nt: TGTGCCAGCAGTTCCTCAAGAGACTACGAGCAGTACTTC; cdr3_aa: CASSSSRDYEQYF
clone_size: many; v_call: TRBV9; d_call: TRBD2; j_call: TRBJ2-3; cdr3_nt: TGTGCCAGCAGCGGACTGCGGCGGGAGGGCGGAGATACGCAGTATTTT; cdr3_aa: CASSGLRREGGDTQYF
clone_size: many; v_call: TRBV20-1; d_call: TRBD1; j_call: TRBJ2-1; cdr3_nt: TGCAGTGCTAGCGCCGACAGGGGGTTCTACAATGAGCAGTTCTTC; cdr3_aa: CSASADRGFYNEQFF
clone_size: many; v_call: TRBV20-1; d_call: TRBD1; j_call: TRBJ2-5; cdr3_nt: TGCAGTGCTAGGACAGGGTGGGGGCGAGAGACCCAGTACTTC; cdr3_aa: CSARTGWGRETQYF
clone_size: many; v_call: TRBV20-1; d_call: .; j_call: TRBJ1-1; cdr3_nt: TGCAGTGCTAGAGATAACGGCCTGGCGAACACTGAAGCTTTCTTT; cdr3_aa: CSARDNGLANTEAFF
clone_size: many; v_call: TRBV7-8; d_call: TRBD2; j_call: TRBJ2-7; cdr3_nt: TGTGCCAGCAGCGGGGCGGGGGGGATGGGTGAGCAGTACTTC; cdr3_aa: CASSGAGGMGEQYF
clone_size: few; v_call: TRBV4-2; d_call: .; j_call: TRBJ1-6; cdr3_nt: TGTGCCAGCAGCCAAGAGAGGATTTCACCCCTCCACTTT; cdr3_aa: CASSQERISPLHF
clone_size: many; v_call: TRBV5-1; d_call: TRBD2; j_call: TRBJ2-1; cdr3_nt: TGCGCCAGTAACGGACTAGCGGGAGTAAATGAGCAGTTCTTC; cdr3_aa: CASNGLAGVNEQFF
clone_size: many; v_call: TRBV12-3/TRBV12-4; d_call: .; j_call: TRBJ2-2; cdr3_nt: TGTGCCAGCAGTTTAGGGGGCCGCACCGGGGAGCTGTTTTTT; cdr3_aa: CASSLGGRTGELFF
clone_size: many; v_call: TRBV18; d_call: TRBD2; j_call: TRBJ2-5; cdr3_nt: TGTGCCAGCTCACCTGGACTAGCGGGAGGCCAAGAGACCCAGTACTTC; cdr3_aa: CASSPGLAGGQETQYF
clone_size: many; v_call: TRBV7-2; d_call: .; j_call: TRBJ2-7; cdr3_nt: TGTGCCAGCAGCCTCCGGCGCGTTTCTGAGCAGTACTTC; cdr3_aa: CASSLRRVSEQYF
clone_size: many; v_call: TRBV3-1; d_call: TRBD2; j_call: TRBJ2-1; cdr3_nt: TGTGCCAGCAGCCCCGGGGGGAGCAATGAGCAGTTCTTC; cdr3_aa: CASSPGGSNEQFF
clone_size: many; v_call: TRBV5-1; d_call: .; j_call: TRBJ1-5; cdr3_nt: TGCGCCAGCAGCTTAAATGGAGCCCAGCCCCAGCATTTT; cdr3_aa: CASSLNGAQPQHF
clone_size: .; v_call: TRBV20-1; d_call: TRBD2; j_call: TRBJ2-1; cdr3_nt: TGCAGTGCGGGCGCGGGAGATTCTGAGGCCTACAATGAGCAGTTCTTC; cdr3_aa: CSAGAGDSEAYNEQFF
clone_size: many; v_call: TRBV27; d_call: TRBD2; j_call: TRBJ2-2; cdr3_nt: TGTGCCAGCAGTTACGGGACTAGCGGGATGGGTGGGAACACCGGGGAGCTGTTTTTT; cdr3_aa: CASSYGTSGMGGNTGELFF
clone_size: many; v_call: TRBV18; d_call: TRBD2; j_call: TRBJ2-1; cdr3_nt: TGTGCCAGCTCATCCATAGCGGGAGGGCAGGTCAATGAGCAGTTCTTC; cdr3_aa: CASSSIAGGQVNEQFF
clone_size: many; v_call: TRBV7-6; d_call: TRBD1; j_call: TRBJ2-3; cdr3_nt: TGTGCCAGCAGCTTCACTTCCGGGACAGGGGCAGGAGATACGCAGTATTTT; cdr3_aa: CASSFTSGTGAGDTQYF
clone_size: few; v_call: TRBV27; d_call: .; j_call: TRBJ2-2; cdr3_nt: TGTGCCAGCACCTTGGACTGGGCCACCGGGGAGCTGTTTTTT; cdr3_aa: CASTLDWATGELFF
clone_size: many; v_call: TRBV7-9; d_call: .; j_call: TRBJ2-7; cdr3_nt: TGTGCCAGCAGCTTAGTGGGCAGGGGCTACGAGCAGTACTTC; cdr3_aa: CASSLVGRGYEQYF
clone_size: many; v_call: TRBV20-1; d_call: .; j_call: TRBJ2-7; cdr3_nt: TGCAGTGCTAGCCACTTCTACGAGCAGTACTTC; cdr3_aa: CSASHFYEQYF
clone_size: many; v_call: TRBV5-1; d_call: .; j_call: TRBJ2-5; cdr3_nt: TGCGCCAGCAGCTTTTATGGCTTTGAAGAGACCCAGTACTTC; cdr3_aa: CASSFYGFEETQYF
clone_size: few; v_call: TRBV3-1; d_call: .; j_call: TRBJ2-7; cdr3_nt: TGTGCCAGCAGCCTTCAAGCGGACGAGCAGTACTTC; cdr3_aa: CASSLQADEQYF
clone_size: many; v_call: TRBV3-1; d_call: .; j_call: TRBJ2-5; cdr3_nt: TGTGCCAGCAGCAGGCGCGCTGTGGTGCGGCAAGAGACCCAGTACTTC; cdr3_aa: CASSRRAVVRQETQYF
clone_size: many; v_call: TRBV3-1; d_call: TRBD1; j_call: TRBJ2-3; cdr3_nt: TGTGCCAGCAGCCTAAGGACAGGGTGGGATACGCAGTATTTT; cdr3_aa: CASSLRTGWDTQYF
clone_size: many; v_call: TRBV20-1; d_call: .; j_call: TRBJ2-4; cdr3_nt: TGCAGTTCACTTTCGGACAGCCTGGGAGCCAAAAACATTCAGTACTTC; cdr3_aa: CSSLSDSLGAKNIQYF
clone_size: many; v_call: TRBV27; d_call: .; j_call: TRBJ2-2; cdr3_nt: TGTGCCAGCAGTTTTGGACCAAACACCGGGGAGCTGTTTTTT; cdr3_aa: CASSFGPNTGELFF
clone_size: many; v_call: TRBV5-1; d_call: TRBD2; j_call: TRBJ2-2; cdr3_nt: TGCGCCAGCACCACGAAGGGAGGGCTTTTCGGGGAGCTGTTTTTT; cdr3_aa: CASTTKGGLFGELFF
clone_size: many; v_call: TRBV5-5; d_call: .; j_call: TRBJ1-4; cdr3_nt: TGTGCCAGCAGCTTGGGGTGGGTTGGTGAAAAACTGTTTTTT; cdr3_aa: CASSLGWVGEKLFF
clone_size: many; v_call: TRBV4-1; d_call: TRBD1; j_call: TRBJ2-3; cdr3_nt: TGCGCCAGCAGCCAACCCCGGACAGGGGGCGCCTTGGATACGCAGTATTTT; cdr3_aa: CASSQPRTGGALDTQYF